A single sample is the source of the 5 T cell receptor beta chains below, sequenced in a study of blood T cell repertoires in COVID-19. Produced via immunoSEQ multiplex PCR; TCRdb's table is partial and in-frame only. The sample comprises 37,000 or so clones, 85% to 90% of which are singletons, and 60% to 80% rests with the top ten. The specimen was peripheral blood. All receptors come from a man between 70 and 80 years old with acute or convalescent COVID-19.

V gene TRBV6-5 combines with J gene TRBJ1-2; D may be TRBD1 (6 bases). Per germline, CDR1 MNHEY and CDR2 SVGAGI. The CDR3 consists of 13 residues. V was pared by 5 bases and J by 2 bases, with 9 bases between. CDR3 DNA sequence: TGTGCCAGCAGTCGGACAGAGAACTATGGCTACACCTTC. The encoded protein is CASSRTENYGYTF.

The chain has TRBV7-2 and TRBJ2-7; TRBD1 agrees at 9 bases. CDR3 length: 13 amino acids. Germline V CDR1 and CDR2: SGHTA, FQGNSA. Germline trimming cut 6 bases from V and 6 bases from J; bases unmatched to any gene: 6. The CDR3 sequence: CASSRDREGEQYF. The CDR3 DNA follows: TGTGCCAGCAGTCGGGACAGGGAAGGCGAGCAGTACTTC.

This sequence joins TRBV7-9 and TRBJ1-4, with a possible D match to TRBD1 (5 bases). CDR3 size: 15 residues. V was trimmed by 2 bases and J by 1 base, leaving 8 bases between them. Germline V gene data show CDR1 as SEHNR and CDR2 as FQNEAQ (reference sequence). The CDR3 loop is CASSLRGETNEKLFF. CDR3 coding DNA: TGTGCCAGCAGCTTACGGGGGGAAACTAATGAAAAACTGTTTTTT.

The CDR3 protein is CASSFGGGSYEQYF. CDR3 DNA sequence: TGTGCCAGCAGTTTTGGGGGGGGATCCTACGAGCAGTACTTC. The V gene is TRBV27, the J gene TRBJ2-7; 7 nucleotides line up with TRBD2. The ends lost 3 bases at V and 1 base at J; junction bases unmatched: 3. The length of the CDR3 is 14 residues. Germline V gene lookup returns CDR1 MNHEY and CDR2 SMNVEV (reference sequence).

The CDR3 region has the DNA TGTGCCAGCAGTTACGAGGGCCTCTCTGGAAACACCATATATTTT. It is translated as CASSYEGLSGNTIYF. The rearrangement joins TRBV6-2 or TRBV6-3 to TRBJ1-3; the D is unclear. Deletions cut 2 bases from V and 0 bases from J, with 8 bases between. Looked up from germline, CDR1 is MNHEY and CDR2 is SVGEGT. The CDR3 spans 15 residues.